This T cell receptor (beta chain) appears in the sequencing data of a study of technical replicates of blood from a few donors. Profiled with immunoSEQ multiplex PCR; TCRdb holds only in-frame clones, not every one. Of more than 60,000 clones in the sample, roughly 89% were seen once. Looked up from germline, CDR1 is SGHRS and CDR2 is YFSETQ. The CDR3 runs to 15 residues. The V end lost 0 bases, the J end lost 0 bases, and 7 bases lay between the germline ends. Sequencing used PBMCs. This sequence was found in a human donor in good health. Some clones in this sample may be carry-over from other donors' samples. This chain joins TRBV5-1 and TRBJ2-1; possibly TRBD2 for D (5 bases). CDR3 sequence reads: CASSLAGSSYNEQFF. The CDR3 DNA is TGCGCCAGCAGCTTGGCGGGGAGCTCCTACAATGAGCAGTTCTTC. The full variable domain, completed using reference TRBV5-1 and TRBJ2-1, is KAGVTQTPRYLIKTRGQQVTLSCSPISGHRSVSWYQQTPGQGLQFLFEYFSETQRNKGNFPGRFSGRQFSNSRSEMNVSTLELGDSALYLCASSLAGSSYNEQFFGPGTRLTVL.